This entry lists 29 T cell receptor beta chains sequenced from one sample in a study of T cell clonotyping in hematopoietic cell transplantation. Data came from immunoSEQ multiplex PCR; TCRdb stores just in-frame clones and leaves some out. The sample contains approximately 11,000 clones, 51% of which appear only once. The starting material was peripheral blood mononuclear cells, obtained 100 days after allogeneic stem cell transplant. The source of these receptors is a female patient aged 50-59 years who had an allogeneic stem cell transplant from an unrelated donor, so the T cells may come from the graft donor. Some clones in this sample may be carry-over from other donors' samples.

The gene calls are TRBV30 and TRBJ1-1; a possible D gene is TRBD1 (5 bases). The CDR3 runs to 15 residues. The V end lost 5 bases, the J end lost 4 bases, and 20 bases lay between the germline ends. The germline CDR1 and CDR2 sequences are GTSNPN and SVGIG (reference sequence). The CDR3 coding sequence is TGTGCCTGGGGCACCGGGACGCTACTTGCCACTGAAGCTTTCTTT. It is translated as CAWGTGTLLATEAFF.

The chain carries TRBV30 and TRBJ2-1, with 9 bases fitting TRBD2. J was trimmed by 10 bases and V by 0 bases; bases with no gene match: 1. Per germline, CDR1 GTSNPN and CDR2 SVGIG (reference sequence). The CDR3 has 12 amino acids. The chain's CDR3 is CAWSVAGGEQFF. CDR3 DNA: TGTGCCTGGAGTGTAGCGGGGGGAGAGCAGTTCTTC.

The chain has TRBV9 and TRBJ2-3, with 9 bases lining up with TRBD2. There are 15 residues in the CDR3. V was clipped by 7 bases and J by 4 bases; unmatched bases: 10. Germline V gene data show CDR1 as SGDLS and CDR2 as YYNGEE. CDR3 amino acids: CASSQVAGASDTQYF. CDR3 DNA: TGTGCCAGCTCACAAGTAGCGGGAGCGTCAGATACGCAGTATTTT.

The chain has TRBV10-3 and TRBJ1-1; D unclear. CDR3 size: 13 residues. Germline V CDR1 and CDR2: ENHRY, SYGVKD. V dropped 2 bases and J dropped 2 bases, with 6 bases sitting between them. CDR3 sequence (DNA): TGTGCCATCAGTGAGACAGAAAACACTGAAGCTTTCTTT. Translation: CAISETENTEAFF.

The chain couples TRBV25-1 to TRBJ2-7, with 7 bases matching TRBD1. The CDR3 is 11 amino acids. CDR1 is MGHDK and CDR2 is SYGVNS in the germline V gene. The V and J ends lost 7 bases and 6 bases, in that order; junction bases with no gene match: 3. The CDR3 loop is CASISGGEQYF. CDR3 DNA sequence: TGTGCCAGCATTTCAGGGGGCGAGCAGTACTTC.

The gene calls are TRBV7-2 and TRBJ2-5; 10 nucleotides agree with TRBD1. CDR1 is SGHTA, CDR2 FQGNSA, per germline. This CDR3 is 15 amino acids long. The V segment lost 5 bases and the J segment 5 bases; nucleotides outside the gene matches: 8. The CDR3 region is CASSVGQGIKETQYF. The DNA for the CDR3 is TGTGCCAGCAGCGTGGGACAGGGGATCAAGGAGACCCAGTACTTC.

V usage is TRBV6-5 and J usage is TRBJ1-1; no firm D call. The CDR3 has 14 residues. CDR1 is MNHEY and CDR2 is SVGAGI in the germline V gene. The V end was cut by 2 bases, the J end by 3 bases, with 10 bases between. This chain's CDR3 is CASSYTTWDTEAFF. DNA for the CDR3: TGTGCCAGCAGTTACACTACTTGGGACACTGAAGCTTTCTTT.

V is TRBV28 and J is TRBJ1-2, with TRBD1 as a possible D gene (5 bases). Germline loops: CDR1 MDHEN, CDR2 SYDVKM. Trimming removed 5 bases at V and 1 base at J, with 23 bases between. There are 18 residues in the CDR3. This CDR3 is CASSDRSYQERGNYGYTF. CDR3 sequence (DNA): TGTGCCAGCAGTGACCGCAGCTACCAGGAGAGGGGTAACTATGGCTACACCTTC.

The rearrangement joins TRBV11-2 to TRBJ2-5; D is possibly TRBD1 (6 bases). Germline-derived CDR1 and CDR2 are SGHAT and FQNNGV. Between the trimmed V and J ends, which lost 5 bases and 1 base, there was a span of 8 bases. CDR3 length: 13 amino acids. Written as DNA, the CDR3 is TGTGCCAGCAGCATACAGGGCCAAGAGACCCAGTACTTC. This sequence encodes CASSIQGQETQYF.

The gene calls are TRBV30 and TRBJ1-2, with TRBD1 matching 7 bases. The V and J ends lost 0 bases and 2 bases, in that order; junction bases with no gene match: 9. The germline V gene encodes CDR1 GTSNPN and CDR2 SVGIG (reference sequence). The CDR3 spans 16 residues. CDR3 bases: TGTGCCTGGAGTGTACTTCCCCAGGGACAGAACTATGGCTACACCTTC. As protein: CAWSVLPQGQNYGYTF.

In this sample, this clone turned up a few times. This sequence joins TRBV30 and TRBJ1-6; D possibly corresponds to TRBD1 (5 bases). This CDR3 comprises 14 residues. Per the germline V gene, CDR1 is GTSNPN and CDR2 is SVGIG (reference sequence). V lost 2 bases, J lost 7 bases, and 12 bases lay in between. For the CDR3, the DNA is TGTGCCTGGAGTACCGGGACGCTCAATTCACCCCTCCACTTT. It yields the protein CAWSTGTLNSPLHF. Looking up the rest from reference TRBV30 and TRBJ1-6 gives the full variable domain: SQTIHQWPATLVQPVGSPLSLECTVEGTSNPNLYWYRQAAGRGLQLLFYSVGIGQISSEVPQNLSASRPQDRQFILSSKKLLLSDSGFYLCAWSTGTLNSPLHFGNGTRLTVT.

This clone came up once. The chain has TRBV29-1 and TRBJ1-4; no definite D call. This CDR3 region has 16 residues. CDR1 is SQVTM, CDR2 ANQGSEA, per germline. The V end lost 0 bases, the J end lost 0 bases, and 11 bases lay between the germline ends. The DNA for the CDR3 is TGCAGCGTTGAAGATCATTGGCAGACAACTAATGAAAAACTGTTTTTT. As protein: CSVEDHWQTTNEKLFF.

The gene calls are TRBV30 and TRBJ1-1; maybe TRBD1 (6 bases). With 5 bases removed from V and 7 bases from J, the gap between germline ends came to 14 bases. CDR1 is GTSNPN, CDR2 SVGIG, per germline (reference sequence). The CDR3 covers 12 residues. CDR3 amino acids: CAWDPGQLEAFF. The DNA for the CDR3 is TGTGCCTGGGACCCCGGACAGCTTGAAGCTTTCTTT.

This clone came up a few times. V gene TRBV19 combines with J gene TRBJ1-5, with TRBD1 matching 7 bases. With 6 bases clipped from V and 4 bases from J, the junction kept 3 bases outside the gene matches. The CDR3 is made up of 13 amino acids. Germline V CDR1 and CDR2: LNHDA, SQIVND (reference sequence). In DNA, the CDR3 is TGTGCCAGTAGCCAACAGGGGAATCAGCCCCAGCATTTT. It translates to CASSQQGNQPQHF.

The table lists this clone with a few counts. The J gene is TRBJ1-3, the V gene TRBV29-1; D call uncertain. Germline CDR1 reads SQVTM; CDR2 reads ANQGSEA. CDR3 length: 14 amino acids. V was cut by 4 bases and J by 2 bases, with 12 bases left in between. The CDR3 sequence: CSVVVSLTGNTIYF. The CDR3 DNA reads TGCAGCGTTGTCGTTTCCCTCACTGGAAACACCATATATTTT.

The chain is built from TRBV6-1 and TRBJ2-4; maybe TRBD2 (6 bases). This CDR3 comprises 15 residues. The germline CDR1 and CDR2 sequences are MNHNS and SASEGT. The V gene lost 4 bases and the J gene lost 3 bases, with 13 bases spanning the gap. CDR3 in amino acids: CASSAPGLNKNIQYF. The CDR3 DNA reads as TGTGCCAGCAGTGCCCCGGGACTCAACAAAAACATTCAGTACTTC.

The J gene is TRBJ1-6, the V gene TRBV30; D is perhaps TRBD1 (5 bases). Germline CDR1 reads GTSNPN; CDR2 reads SVGIG (reference sequence). The ends were cut back, 4 bases at V and 11 bases at J, with 9 bases in the middle. The CDR3 loop spans 11 amino acids. CDR3 coding DNA: TGTGCCTGGAAAGCGGGGGCACCCCTCCACTTT. Protein product: CAWKAGAPLHF.

J is TRBJ1-4 and V is TRBV30, with D unclear. Trimming left V 4 bases short and J 0 bases short, with 12 bases between. Germline lookup yields CDR1 GTSNPN and CDR2 SVGIG (reference sequence). CDR3 size: 15 residues. CDR3 sequence (DNA): TGTGCCTGGACCTTTAACATCGCAACTAATGAAAAACTGTTTTTT. Protein: CAWTFNIATNEKLFF. Full variable domain (remainder filled in from reference TRBV30 and TRBJ1-4): SQTIHQWPATLVQPVGSPLSLECTVEGTSNPNLYWYRQAAGRGLQLLFYSVGIGQISSEVPQNLSASRPQDRQFILSSKKLLLSDSGFYLCAWTFNIATNEKLFFGSGTQLSVL.

The gene calls are TRBV28 and TRBJ2-7; D is unresolved. The CDR3 is 14 residues long. Germline CDR1 reads MDHEN; CDR2 reads SYDVKM. The V end was cut by 4 bases, the J end by 7 bases, with 17 bases between. CDR3 DNA: TGTGCCAGCAGTTCAACCGGGCCCGACGGGGAGCAGTACTTC. This encodes CASSSTGPDGEQYF.

The chain recombines TRBV23-1 with TRBJ2-3; D not resolved. TRBV23-1 is annotated as an ORF whose role is uncertain. CDR3 length: 16 amino acids. V lost 0 bases and J 3 bases, leaving 13 bases between the germline ends. CDR3 loop: CASSQSSIGGTDTQYF. As DNA, the CDR3 is TGCGCCAGCAGTCAATCCTCTATTGGCGGTACAGATACGCAGTATTTT.

V is TRBV28 and J is TRBJ2-5, with 7 bases that match TRBD1. The CDR3 contains 14 residues. The junction had 6 bases not matched to a gene; V was cut back by 3 bases and J by 5 bases. Germline loops: CDR1 MDHEN, CDR2 SYDVKM. The CDR3, as DNA: TGTGCCAGCAGTTTTACAGGGGTTGCTGAGACCCAGTACTTC. This encodes CASSFTGVAETQYF.

J is TRBJ2-5 and V is TRBV6-5, with 8 bases identical to TRBD2. V was pared by 2 bases and J by 1 base, with 6 bases of the junction left unmatched. Germline V gene sequence: CDR1 MNHEY, CDR2 SVGAGI. The CDR3 totals 16 residues. CDR3 in amino acids: CASSYKAGGGQETQYF. The CDR3 bases are TGTGCCAGCAGTTACAAGGCCGGGGGGGGCCAAGAGACCCAGTACTTC.

In this sample, this clone turned up a few times. This chain connects TRBV27 to TRBJ1-1; D is unclear. The CDR3 is 13 residues long. CDR1 MNHEY and CDR2 SMNVEV come from the germline V gene (reference sequence). V was cut by 8 bases and J by 5 bases, with 15 bases left in between. Here the CDR3 reads CASGRSVGTEAFF. The CDR3 DNA follows: TGTGCCAGCGGAAGATCGGTGGGGACTGAAGCTTTCTTT.

This clone was found a few times. The rearrangement links TRBV9 to TRBJ1-2; D might be TRBD1 (5 bases). The CDR3 sequence is 18 residues long. The V and J ends lost 1 base and 2 bases respectively, with 21 bases between them. Germline CDR1 reads SGDLS; CDR2 reads YYNGEE. CDR3 nucleotides: TGTGCCAGCAGCGTATATGGGACGGATCCCAAATTCAACTATGGCTACACCTTC. It is translated as CASSVYGTDPKFNYGYTF.

The rearrangement uses TRBV5-7 and TRBJ2-7; D is ambiguous. TRBV5-7 is recorded as an ORF, its role being uncertain. V was pared by 0 bases and J by 3 bases, with 10 bases between. The CDR3 length is 14 residues. CDR3 region: CASSLAFRVYEQYF. CDR3 bases: TGTGCCAGCAGCTTGGCTTTTAGGGTCTACGAGCAGTACTTC.

The chain employs TRBV28 and TRBJ2-7; either TRBD1 or TRBD2 may supply D (6 bases each). V lost 4 bases, J lost 6 bases, and 16 bases lay in between. The CDR3 is 14 amino acids. Germline CDR1 is MDHEN and CDR2 is SYDVKM. The CDR3 spells CASSSLPGGLEQYF. In nucleotides, the CDR3 is TGTGCCAGCAGTTCCTTACCTGGGGGGCTCGAGCAGTACTTC. Filled out from reference TRBV28 and TRBJ2-7, the complete variable domain reads DVKVTQSSRYLVKRTGEKVFLECVQDMDHENMFWYRQDPGLGLRLIYFSYDVKMKEKGDIPEGYSVSREKKERFSLILESASTNQTSMYLCASSSLPGGLEQYFGPGTRLTVT.

The rearrangement joins TRBV14 to TRBJ2-7; D not resolved. Per germline, CDR1 SGHDN and CDR2 FVKESK. The CDR3 is made up of 12 amino acids. Trimming took 1 base from V and 9 from J, leaving 10 bases between them. DNA for the CDR3: TGTGCCAGCAGCCAAGGCCTTCTTTGGCAGTACTTC. It specifies CASSQGLLWQYF.

The chain carries TRBV6-5 and TRBJ2-7; D is undetermined. The CDR3 is made up of 14 amino acids. Deletions cut 2 bases from V and 7 bases from J, with 15 bases between. Per germline, CDR1 MNHEY and CDR2 SVGAGI. DNA for the CDR3: TGTGCCAGCAGTTACGGGCCCGGCTTCCGGGAGCAGTACTTC. It translates to CASSYGPGFREQYF.

V usage is TRBV14 and J usage is TRBJ1-2, with D possibly matching TRBD1 (5 bases). CDR3 size: 17 residues. The V gene lost 0 bases and the J gene lost 1 base, with 15 bases spanning the gap. Germline assignment: CDR1 SGHDN and CDR2 FVKESK. DNA for the CDR3: TGTGCCAGCAGCCAAGATTTGGGGGAGCGGATTAACTATGGCTACACCTTC. It is translated as CASSQDLGERINYGYTF. The full variable domain, rest sourced from reference TRBV14 and TRBJ1-2, is EAGVTQFPSHSVIEKGQTVTLRCDPISGHDNLYWYRRVMGKEIKFLLHFVKESKQDESGMPNNRFLAERTGGTYSTLKVQPAELEDSGVYFCASSQDLGERINYGYTFGSGTRLTVV.